The rows below give T cell receptor beta chains drawn from one sample of a study of radiation and T cells in renal cell carcinoma. TCRdb's table, derived via immunoSEQ multiplex PCR, lists solely in-frame clones and lacks some. The table shows tens of thousands of clones, with approximately 83% occurring only once. Sequenced here: blood, sampled from a patient whose treatment included radiotherapy and nephrectomy. Source of these receptors: a woman between 45 and 65 years old with renal cell carcinoma. The conserved cysteine and the conserved F or W are not part of the CDR3 here. The order of the fields is D gene, V gene, CDR3 protein. The D gene is left open where the match is weak.

>-|TRBV5-8
ASSLEGTAYT
>TRBD1|TRBV7-9
ASSLGGTGKLDEQF
>-|TRBV19
ASSLRARNTIY
>-|TRBV21-1
ASSKDRDFSYEQY
>-|TRBV7-9
ASSYSGDYGYT
>-|TRBV30
AWSSFPPRGRVNYGYT
>TRBD1|TRBV11-2
ASSLDQGDEQF
>TRBD1|TRBV10-3
AISPGTGGSYEQY
>-|TRBV19
ASTRQLNTEAF
>TRBD1|TRBV5-1
ASSLSPGTEDQPQH
>TRBD2|TRBV6-5
ASSYEREGYEQF
>-|TRBV5-1
ASSLLQGSYEQY
>TRBD1|TRBV19
ASSSRDRGLSTEAF
>TRBD1|TRBV6-5
ASSPRGYNEQF
>TRBD1|TRBV19
ASSSQGGTEAF
>-|TRBV7-6
ASSNGGASPLH
>-|TRBV10-3
AISGGQLSTDTQY
>TRBD1|TRBV11-2
ASSLIGTASSYNEQF
>TRBD2|TRBV4-2
ASSQSASGRETDTQY
>-|TRBV5-1
ASSLGTETDTQY
>TRBD2|TRBV6-5
ASKISGGARETQY
>TRBD1|TRBV5-5
ASSSRQGATNEKLF
>TRBD2|TRBV7-2
ASSSTSGNTGELF
>TRBD2|TRBV7-9
ASSLRGGAGLALDYEQY
>-|TRBV7-9
ASSLNGVNEQF
>-|TRBV4-3
ASSQDIGGRINPGYT
>TRBD1|TRBV6-5
ASSYDRERYGYT